The 21 T cell receptor beta chains below come from one sample, sequenced in a study of beta chain features in type 1 diabetes. Sequenced material consisted of expressed TCRB transcripts (all of the isolated RNA was reverse transcribed). Generated by immunoSEQ multiplex PCR, the TCRdb table keeps only in-frame clones and is missing some. The repertoire has about 620,000 clones, roughly 16% of them found once; the top ten carry 0.07% to 0.095%. Input material: naive CD4+ T cells from blood. The receptors come from a man younger than 35 in good health.

The genes are TRBV28 and TRBJ2-5; no clear D. The length of the CDR3 is 14 residues. The germline V and J ends were trimmed by 2 bases and 2 bases, with 9 bases remaining between them. CDR1 and CDR2 from the germline V gene are MDHEN and SYDVKM. The CDR3 loop reads CASSLTQVQETQYF. The CDR3 DNA sequence: TGTGCCAGCAGTTTAACGCAGGTACAAGAGACCCAGTACTTC.

This clone has more than one count but fewer than ten. This rearrangement joins TRBV28 to TRBJ1-3, with D possibly being TRBD1 (5 bases). V was pared by 5 bases and J by 0 bases, with 11 bases between. The germline gives CDR1 MDHEN, CDR2 SYDVKM. The CDR3 runs to 15 residues. In nucleotides, the CDR3 is TGTGCCAGCAGTCAGGGATTTAGCTCTGGAAACACCATATATTTT. Translated, it gives CASSQGFSSGNTIYF.

This clone was counted between two and nine times. The V and J genes are TRBV2 and TRBJ1-2; D remains ambiguous. Germline loops: CDR1 SNHLY, CDR2 FYNNEI. CDR3 length: 12 residues. Trimming removed 2 bases at V and 4 bases at J, with 5 bases between. CDR3 protein: CASSERFYGYTF. As DNA, the CDR3 is TGTGCCAGCAGTGAAAGATTCTATGGCTACACCTTC.

This clone was detected only a few times. The V gene is TRBV9, the J gene TRBJ1-6, with TRBD1 matching 8 bases. From germline, CDR1 is SGDLS and CDR2 YYNGEE. The junction had 10 bases not matched to a gene; V was cut back by 0 bases and J by 8 bases. CDR3 length: 17 residues. CDR3 protein: CASSVDVGTGQDSPLHF. CDR3 DNA sequence: TGTGCCAGCAGCGTAGATGTGGGGACAGGCCAGGATTCACCCCTCCACTTT.

This clone was seen a few times. This chain links TRBV28 with TRBJ2-1; TRBD1 matches 10 bases. This CDR3 comprises 15 residues. Per germline, CDR1 MDHEN and CDR2 SYDVKM. Trimming at V came to 6 bases and at J to 7 bases, leaving 9 bases not matched to a gene. CDR3 in amino acids: CASRNGQGVVNEQFF. The CDR3 nucleotides read TGTGCCAGCAGGAACGGACAGGGGGTTGTAAATGAGCAGTTCTTC.

Note on this clone: The same CDR3 can be traced to other DNA sequences in this sample. The chain employs TRBV5-1 and TRBJ1-2; D is unclear. There are 13 residues in the CDR3. Germline lookup yields CDR1 SGHRS and CDR2 YFSETQ. Deletions cut 2 bases from V and 4 bases from J, with 9 bases between. The chain's CDR3 is CASSLGQSYGYTF. The CDR3 coding sequence is TGCGCCAGCAGCTTAGGGCAGAGCTATGGCTACACCTTC.

V gene TRBV11-1 combines with J gene TRBJ2-1; D may be TRBD2 (6 bases). The CDR3 runs 18 residues. The germline gives CDR1 SGHAT, CDR2 FQDESV (reference sequence). Trimming removed 3 bases from V and 0 bases from J, with 18 bases in between. In DNA, the CDR3 is TGTGCCAGCAGCTTTTCCGGGACTTCCGTATACTCCTACAATGAGCAGTTCTTC. Amino acids: CASSFSGTSVYSYNEQFF.

This clone has at least ten counts. The chain carries TRBV7-9 and TRBJ2-7; D is ambiguous. Trimming shortened V by 8 bases and J by 6 bases, and 8 bases separated the two germline ends. Germline CDR1 SEHNR, CDR2 FQNEAQ (reference sequence). The CDR3 has 10 residues. For the CDR3, the DNA is TGTGCCAGCGGGGTCGTCGAGCAGTACTTC. Its protein is CASGVVEQYF.

This clone was counted a single time. The V gene is TRBV7-8, the J gene TRBJ2-7, with D maybe TRBD1 (5 bases). The CDR3 is made up of 15 amino acids. Germline V lookup: CDR1 SGHVS, CDR2 FQNEAQ. With 4 bases removed from V and 3 bases from J, the gap between germline ends came to 16 bases. CDR3 loop: CASSSHRLLYYEQYF. In DNA, the CDR3 is TGTGCCAGCAGCTCCCACAGGCTCCTCTACTACGAGCAGTACTTC.

This clone appeared a few times. In nucleotides, the CDR3 is TGTGCCAGCAGCTGGGCCGGGACAGGGGGCCGAGAGACCCAGTACTTC. It encodes CASSWAGTGGRETQYF. The rearrangement links TRBV5-4 to TRBJ2-5; 12 positions match TRBD1. With 3 bases clipped from V and 4 bases from J, the junction kept 7 bases outside the gene matches. The CDR3 covers 16 residues. The germline V gene encodes CDR1 SGHNT and CDR2 YYREEE (reference sequence).

The V and J genes are TRBV5-6 and TRBJ2-7; D is unclear. Trimming left V 1 base short and J 2 bases short, with 4 bases between. The CDR3 is 12 amino acids. Per germline, CDR1 SGHDT and CDR2 YYEEEE. CDR3 in amino acids: CASSLSAYEQYF. CDR3 in DNA: TGTGCCAGCAGCTTGTCGGCCTACGAGCAGTACTTC.

The rearrangement uses TRBV7-9 and TRBJ1-2; no firm D call. Germline CDR1 reads SEHNR; CDR2 reads FQNEAQ (reference sequence). The CDR3 contains 15 residues. Trimming removed 5 bases at V and 6 bases at J, with 19 bases between. The CDR3 region is CASSPLYGKENGYTF. The DNA of the CDR3 is TGTGCCAGCAGCCCCTTGTACGGAAAAGAGAATGGCTACACCTTC.

This clone turned up a few times. V usage is TRBV6-5 and J usage is TRBJ2-7; either TRBD1 or TRBD2 may fit D (5 bases each). Germline V gene data show CDR1 as MNHEY and CDR2 as SVGAGI. V shed 2 bases and J shed 6 bases, with 14 bases lying between them. The CDR3 is made up of 14 amino acids. The CDR3 protein is CASSYPGQRSEQYF. CDR3 bases: TGTGCCAGCAGTTACCCGGGGCAACGGTCCGAGCAGTACTTC.

This clone showed up just a few times. The sample carries other DNA sequences with the same CDR3. The chain recombines TRBV5-1 with TRBJ2-3; D not certain. There are 12 residues in the CDR3. V shed 4 bases and J shed 0 bases, with 3 bases lying between them. Germline V gene data show CDR1 as SGHRS and CDR2 as YFSETQ. For the CDR3, the DNA is TGCGCCAGCAGCGGGAGCACAGATACGCAGTATTTT. Translated: CASSGSTDTQYF.

The CDR3 sequence is CASSLAGEYEQYF. DNA of the CDR3: TGTGCCAGCAGCTTAGCAGGGGAATACGAGCAGTACTTC. The gene calls are TRBV7-3 and TRBJ2-7; weak D call: TRBD1 (6 bases). The CDR3 length is 13 residues. The germline gives CDR1 SGHTA, CDR2 FQGTGA. The V gene lost 2 bases and the J gene lost 4 bases, with 9 bases spanning the gap.

There are a few counts of this clone. This chain connects TRBV27 to TRBJ2-1; 7 bases are a match to TRBD2. The CDR3 consists of 19 residues. Trimming removed 3 bases from V and 5 bases from J; junction bases left unmatched: 19. Germline V gives CDR1 MNHEY, CDR2 SMNVEV (reference sequence). CDR3 protein: CASSFSFPLPGLPNNEQFF. CDR3 DNA sequence: TGTGCCAGCAGTTTTTCCTTTCCCCTCCCGGGACTACCGAACAATGAGCAGTTCTTC.

The rearrangement links TRBV5-4 to TRBJ1-1, with a possible D match to TRBD1 (6 bases). V was trimmed by 10 bases and J by 11 bases, leaving 21 bases between them. Germline V gene sequence: CDR1 SGHNT, CDR2 YYREEE (reference sequence). The CDR3 runs 12 residues. The CDR3 loop is CAGRTAAGLAFF. The CDR3 DNA reads as TGTGCCGGAAGGACAGCCGCCGGTCTGGCTTTCTTT.

This clone was seen a handful of times. This rearrangement joins TRBV18 to TRBJ2-7; 8 bases fit TRBD2. V was clipped by 3 bases and J by 2 bases; unmatched bases: 9. Germline V CDR1 and CDR2: KGHSH, LQKENI. The CDR3 extends over 16 amino acids. The CDR3 DNA follows: TGTGCCAGCTCACCCTCGGGGGGGGCCCTAACCTACGAGCAGTACTTC. Protein product: CASSPSGGALTYEQYF.

The chain links TRBV9 to TRBJ2-1; weak D call: TRBD1 (5 bases). The CDR3 extends over 15 amino acids. Germline CDR1 reads SGDLS; CDR2 reads YYNGEE. Trimming removed 4 bases from V and 5 bases from J, with 16 bases in between. The chain's CDR3 is CASSPQGNFNNEQFF. CDR3 nucleotide sequence: TGTGCCAGCAGCCCCCAGGGCAATTTCAACAATGAGCAGTTCTTC.

This clone was counted a few times. The chain links TRBV5-1 to TRBJ2-7; tentatively, D is TRBD1 or TRBD2 (5 bases each). The CDR3 length is 16 residues. Germline V gene data show CDR1 as SGHRS and CDR2 as YFSETQ. Trimming shortened V by 0 bases and J by 0 bases, and 13 bases separated the two germline ends. CDR3 sequence: CASSLGGSVTSYEQYF. The CDR3 nucleotides read TGCGCCAGCAGCTTGGGGGGGAGTGTCACCTCCTACGAGCAGTACTTC.

The CDR3 here is CASSRGTGGGVGELFF. The CDR3 nucleotides are TGTGCCAGCAGTCGAGGGACAGGGGGCGGTGTCGGGGAGCTGTTTTTT. This chain connects TRBV27 to TRBJ2-2, with 12 bases matching TRBD1. The V gene end was trimmed by 5 bases and the J gene end by 7 bases; junction bases not matched to a gene: 8. Germline V CDR1 and CDR2: MNHEY, SMNVEV (reference sequence). CDR3 length: 16 amino acids.